These T cell receptor beta chains were read from a single sample in a study of identifying expanded T cells in peripheral blood. Using immunoSEQ multiplex PCR, the repertoire was profiled, and TCRdb retains in-frame clones only, with some absent. The sample yields roughly 100,000 clones, almost 90% seen once. Sequencing was done on a sample of blood. These receptors were obtained from a person between 18 and 75 years old in good health. Each CDR3 is given without its conserved first and last residue.

J,length,V,CDR3
TRBJ2-6,14,TRBV19,ASSIGGRAGANVLT
TRBJ2-1,14,TRBV7-3,ASSLEAGSSYNEQF
TRBJ2-6,13,TRBV4-1,ASSREESGANVLT
TRBJ2-5,11,TRBV5-4,ASSLALQETQY
TRBJ1-2,11,TRBV19,ASSIVGRPGYT
TRBJ1-2,11,TRBV7-9,ASSRGVADGYT
TRBJ2-1,12,TRBV6-4,ASSDSTDYNEQF
TRBJ1-5,13,TRBV7-9,ASSAAGLSNQPQH
TRBJ2-7,13,TRBV27,ASTSGQGGSHEQY
TRBJ2-1,9,TRBV5-1,ASAGQNEQF
TRBJ1-1,14,TRBV4-2,ASSQEPRGGYTEAF
TRBJ2-5,13,TRBV7-3,ASSPRGGYQETQY
TRBJ2-2,12,TRBV4-3,ASSRGTSSGELF
TRBJ2-5,18,TRBV4-2,ASSRTRPGTSGGYQETQY
TRBJ2-1,15,TRBV7-2,ASSLDRGHPGLAWQF
TRBJ2-3,14,TRBV28,ASSFRGQGVADTQY
TRBJ2-7,12,TRBV7-2,ASSLPTVSYEQY
TRBJ1-1,10,TRBV18,ASSPLGTEAF
TRBJ1-3,12,TRBV6-6,ASSYEPLRNTIY
TRBJ2-6,16,TRBV27,ASSPRAQYSSGANVLT
TRBJ2-7,12,TRBV4-1,ASSQPRQGYEQY
TRBJ2-1,14,TRBV5-1,ASSLNPTGSYNEQF
TRBJ2-1,16,TRBV10-2,ASSELRSGSSSYNEQF
TRBJ1-5,13,TRBV19,ASSRPGQGDQPQH
TRBJ1-4,13,TRBV6-5,ASSRQVRNNEKLF
TRBJ2-5,12,TRBV9,ASSVGQGGETQY
TRBJ2-7,13,TRBV6-1,ASSVGTGSSYEQY
TRBJ2-3,14,TRBV4-2,ASSQGSLAGGDTQY